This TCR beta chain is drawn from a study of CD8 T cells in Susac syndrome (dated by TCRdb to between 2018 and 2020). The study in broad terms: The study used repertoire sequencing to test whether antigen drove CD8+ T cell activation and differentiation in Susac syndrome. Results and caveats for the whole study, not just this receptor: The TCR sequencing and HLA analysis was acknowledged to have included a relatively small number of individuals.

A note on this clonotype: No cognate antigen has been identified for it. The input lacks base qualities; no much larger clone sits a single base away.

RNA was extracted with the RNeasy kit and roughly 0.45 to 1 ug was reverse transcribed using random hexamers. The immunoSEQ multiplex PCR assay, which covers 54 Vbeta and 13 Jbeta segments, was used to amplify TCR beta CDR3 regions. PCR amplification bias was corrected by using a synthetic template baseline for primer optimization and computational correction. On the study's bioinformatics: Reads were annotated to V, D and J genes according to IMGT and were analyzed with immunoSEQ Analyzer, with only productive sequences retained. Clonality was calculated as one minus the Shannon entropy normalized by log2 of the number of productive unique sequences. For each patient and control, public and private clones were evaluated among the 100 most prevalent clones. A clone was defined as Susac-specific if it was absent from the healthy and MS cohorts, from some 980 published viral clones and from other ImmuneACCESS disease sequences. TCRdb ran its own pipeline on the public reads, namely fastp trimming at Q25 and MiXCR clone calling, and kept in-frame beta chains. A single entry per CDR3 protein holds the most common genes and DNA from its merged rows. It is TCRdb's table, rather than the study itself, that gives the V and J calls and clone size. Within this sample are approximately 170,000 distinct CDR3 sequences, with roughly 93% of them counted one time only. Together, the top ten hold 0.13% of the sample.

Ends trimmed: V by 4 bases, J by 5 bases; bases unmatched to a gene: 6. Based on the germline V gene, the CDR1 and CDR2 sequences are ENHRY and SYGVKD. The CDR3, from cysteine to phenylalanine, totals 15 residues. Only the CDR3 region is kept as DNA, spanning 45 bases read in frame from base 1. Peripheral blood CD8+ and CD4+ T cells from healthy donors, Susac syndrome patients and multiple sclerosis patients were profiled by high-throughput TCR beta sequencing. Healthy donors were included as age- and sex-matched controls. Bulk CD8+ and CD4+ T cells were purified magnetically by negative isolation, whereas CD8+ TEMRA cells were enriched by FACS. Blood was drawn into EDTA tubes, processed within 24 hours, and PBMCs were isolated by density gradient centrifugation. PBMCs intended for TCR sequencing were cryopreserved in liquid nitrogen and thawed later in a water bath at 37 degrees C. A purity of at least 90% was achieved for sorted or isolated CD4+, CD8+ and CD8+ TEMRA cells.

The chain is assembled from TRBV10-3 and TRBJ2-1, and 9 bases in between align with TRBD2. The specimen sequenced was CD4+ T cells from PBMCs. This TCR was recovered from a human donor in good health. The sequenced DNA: TGTGCCATCAGTGCTATTAGCGGGGGAAACAATGAGCAGTTCTTC. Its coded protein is CAISAISGGNNEQFF.